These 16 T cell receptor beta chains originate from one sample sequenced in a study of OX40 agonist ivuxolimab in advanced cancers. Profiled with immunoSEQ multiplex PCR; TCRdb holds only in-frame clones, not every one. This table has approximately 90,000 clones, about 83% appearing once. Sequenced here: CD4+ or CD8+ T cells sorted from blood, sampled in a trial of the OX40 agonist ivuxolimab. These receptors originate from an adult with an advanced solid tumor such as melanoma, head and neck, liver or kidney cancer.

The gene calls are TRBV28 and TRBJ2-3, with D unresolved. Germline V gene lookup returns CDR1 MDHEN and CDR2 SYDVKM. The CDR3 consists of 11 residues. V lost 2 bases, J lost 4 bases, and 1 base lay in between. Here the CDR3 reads CASSLADTQYF. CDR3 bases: TGTGCCAGCAGTTTAGCAGATACGCAGTATTTT.

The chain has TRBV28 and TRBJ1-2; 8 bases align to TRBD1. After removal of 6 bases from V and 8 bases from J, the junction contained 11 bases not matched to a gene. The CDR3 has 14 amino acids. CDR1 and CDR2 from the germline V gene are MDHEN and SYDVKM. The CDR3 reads CASRQSGGARGYTF. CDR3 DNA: TGTGCCAGCAGGCAATCAGGGGGCGCAAGGGGCTACACCTTC.

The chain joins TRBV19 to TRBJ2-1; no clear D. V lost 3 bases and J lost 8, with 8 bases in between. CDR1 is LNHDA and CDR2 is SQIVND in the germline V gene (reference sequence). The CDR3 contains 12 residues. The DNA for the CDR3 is TGTGCCAGTAGTATTGATGGGGATGAGCAGTTCTTC. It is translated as CASSIDGDEQFF.

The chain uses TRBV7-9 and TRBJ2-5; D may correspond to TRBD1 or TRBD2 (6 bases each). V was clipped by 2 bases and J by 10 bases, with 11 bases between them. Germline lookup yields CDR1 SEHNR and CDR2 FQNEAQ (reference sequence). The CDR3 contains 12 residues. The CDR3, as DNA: TGTGCCAGCAGCTTATATGGAGGGGGCCAGTACTTC. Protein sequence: CASSLYGGGQYF. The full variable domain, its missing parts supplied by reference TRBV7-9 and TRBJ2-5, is DTGVSQNPRHKITKRGQNVTFRCDPISEHNRLYWYRQTLGQGPEFLTYFQNEAQLEKSRLLSDRFSAERPKGSFSTLEIQRTEQGDSAMYLCASSLYGGGQYFGPGTRLLVL.

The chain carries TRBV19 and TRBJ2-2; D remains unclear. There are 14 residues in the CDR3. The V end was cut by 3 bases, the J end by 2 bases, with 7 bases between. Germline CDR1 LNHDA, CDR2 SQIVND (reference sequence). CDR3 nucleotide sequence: TGTGCCAGTAGTATGTGGCAAAACACCGGGGAGCTGTTTTTT. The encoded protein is CASSMWQNTGELFF.

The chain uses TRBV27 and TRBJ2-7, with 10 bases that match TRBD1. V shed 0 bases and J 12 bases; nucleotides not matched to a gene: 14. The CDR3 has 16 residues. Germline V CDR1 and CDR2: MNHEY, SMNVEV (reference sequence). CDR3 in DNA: TGTGCCAGCAGTTTATCTTCTGGGACAGGGGAGGTAAGGCTGTACTTC. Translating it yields CASSLSSGTGEVRLYF.

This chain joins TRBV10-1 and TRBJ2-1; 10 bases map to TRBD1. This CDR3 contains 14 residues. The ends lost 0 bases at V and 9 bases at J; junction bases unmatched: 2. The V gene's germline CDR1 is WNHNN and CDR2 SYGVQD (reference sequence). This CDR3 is CASSESGQGSEQFF. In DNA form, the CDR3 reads TGCGCCAGCAGTGAGTCGGGACAGGGGAGTGAGCAGTTCTTC.

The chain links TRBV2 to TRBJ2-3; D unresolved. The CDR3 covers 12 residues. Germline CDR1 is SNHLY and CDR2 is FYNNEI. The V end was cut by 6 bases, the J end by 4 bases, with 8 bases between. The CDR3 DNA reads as TGTGCCAGCAGACAGACGCCAGATACGCAGTATTTT. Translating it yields CASRQTPDTQYF.

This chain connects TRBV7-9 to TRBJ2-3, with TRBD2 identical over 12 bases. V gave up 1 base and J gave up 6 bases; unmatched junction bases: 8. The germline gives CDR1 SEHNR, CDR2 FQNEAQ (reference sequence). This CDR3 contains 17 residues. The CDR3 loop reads CASSLVRLAGGPDTQYF. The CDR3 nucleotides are TGTGCCAGCAGCTTAGTGCGGCTAGCGGGAGGGCCCGATACGCAGTATTTT.

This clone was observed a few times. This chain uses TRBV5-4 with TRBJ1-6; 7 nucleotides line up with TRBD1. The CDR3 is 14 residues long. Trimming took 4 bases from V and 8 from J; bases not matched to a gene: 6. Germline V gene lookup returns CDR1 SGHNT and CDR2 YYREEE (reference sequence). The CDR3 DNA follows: TGTGCCAGCAGCCTCGACAGGGATCATTCACCCCTCCACTTT. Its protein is CASSLDRDHSPLHF.

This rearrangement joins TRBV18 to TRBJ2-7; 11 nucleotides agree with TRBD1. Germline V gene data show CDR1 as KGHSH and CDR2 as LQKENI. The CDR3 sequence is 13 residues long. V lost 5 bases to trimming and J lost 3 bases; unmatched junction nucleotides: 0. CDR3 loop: CASSGTGGYEQYF. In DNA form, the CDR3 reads TGTGCCAGCTCAGGGACAGGGGGCTACGAGCAGTACTTC. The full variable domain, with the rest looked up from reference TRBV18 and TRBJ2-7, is NAGVMQNPRHLVRRRGQEARLRCSPMKGHSHVYWYRQLPEEGLKFMVYLQKENIIDESGMPKERFSAEFPKEGPSILRIQQVVRGDSAAYFCASSGTGGYEQYFGPGTRLTVT.

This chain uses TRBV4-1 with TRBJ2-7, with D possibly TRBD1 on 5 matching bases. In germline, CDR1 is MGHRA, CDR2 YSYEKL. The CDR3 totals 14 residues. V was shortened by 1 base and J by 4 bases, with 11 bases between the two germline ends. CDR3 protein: CASSQGDSLYEQYF. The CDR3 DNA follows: TGCGCCAGCAGCCAAGGAGACAGTCTATACGAGCAGTACTTC.

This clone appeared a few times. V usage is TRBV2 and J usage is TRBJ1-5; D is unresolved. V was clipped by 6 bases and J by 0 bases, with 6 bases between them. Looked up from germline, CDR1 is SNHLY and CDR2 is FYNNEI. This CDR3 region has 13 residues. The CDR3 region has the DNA TGTGCCAGCAGACGGAATAGCAATCAGCCCCAGCATTTT. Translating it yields CASRRNSNQPQHF.

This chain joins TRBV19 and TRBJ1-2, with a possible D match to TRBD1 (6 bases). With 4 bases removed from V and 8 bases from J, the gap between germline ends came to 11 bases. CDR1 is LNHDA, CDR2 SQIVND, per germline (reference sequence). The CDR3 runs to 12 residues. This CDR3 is CASSSTGLGYTF. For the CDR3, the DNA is TGTGCCAGTAGTAGTACAGGGTTGGGCTACACCTTC.

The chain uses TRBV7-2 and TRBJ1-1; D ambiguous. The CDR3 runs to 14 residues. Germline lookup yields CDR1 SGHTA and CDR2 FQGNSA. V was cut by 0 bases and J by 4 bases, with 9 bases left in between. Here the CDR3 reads CASSLANRITEAFF. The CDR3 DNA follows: TGTGCCAGCAGCTTAGCGAATCGGATCACTGAAGCTTTCTTT.

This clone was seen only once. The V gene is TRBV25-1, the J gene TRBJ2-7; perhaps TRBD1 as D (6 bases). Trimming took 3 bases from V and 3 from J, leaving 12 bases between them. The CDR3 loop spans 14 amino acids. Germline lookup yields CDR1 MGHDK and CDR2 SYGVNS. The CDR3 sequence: CASSDGRGSYEQYF. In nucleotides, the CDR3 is TGTGCCAGCAGTGACGGAAGGGGGAGCTACGAGCAGTACTTC.